These 21 T cell receptor beta chains came from one sample sequenced in a study of T cells in Graves' hyperthyroidism and ophthalmopathy. RNA transcripts gave rise to amplified TCR beta CDR3 regions. The TCR CDR3 first-round RT-PCR relied on the HTBI primer set. TCRdb re-called the multiplex PCR reads through MiXCR, storing one row per CDR3 protein. The profile shows around 610,000 distinct CDR3 sequences, under 15% of them singletons. Sequenced material: blood. All receptors derive from a woman aged 40-49 years with Graves' ophthalmopathy.

This clonotype was counted many times. The gene calls are TRBV15 and TRBJ2-7; 9 positions agree with TRBD2. In germline, CDR1 is LNHNV, CDR2 YYDKDF (reference sequence). After removal of 1 base from V and 2 bases from J, the junction contained 3 bases not matched to a gene. There are 15 residues in the CDR3. CDR3 nucleotide sequence: TGTGCCACCAGCAGAGGGACTAGCGCAACCTACGAGCAGTACTTC. Protein: CATSRGTSATYEQYF.

The genes are TRBV6-1 and TRBJ1-2, with D unresolved. Germline CDR1 MNHNS, CDR2 SASEGT. The CDR3 is 14 residues long. V lost 6 bases and J lost 2, with 13 bases in between. CDR3 sequence (DNA): TGTGCCAGCAGCCGCATTTTAGGCAACTATGGCTACACCTTC. The encoded protein is CASSRILGNYGYTF.

This clonotype showed up many times. The chain employs TRBV12-3 or TRBV12-4 and TRBJ2-2; D remains ambiguous. V lost 4 bases to trimming and J lost 2 bases, with 11 bases between them. The CDR3 spans 15 residues. CDR3 loop: CASSSGPINTGELFF. CDR3 sequence (DNA): TGTGCCAGCAGTTCCGGACCTATCAACACCGGGGAGCTGTTTTTT.

This clonotype was observed at least ten times. The chain joins TRBV28 to TRBJ1-1; D call uncertain. Germline loops: CDR1 MDHEN, CDR2 SYDVKM. V lost 2 bases to trimming and J lost 8 bases, with 6 bases between them. The CDR3 has 11 amino acids. This CDR3 is CASSLRVEAFF. The CDR3 nucleotides read TGTGCCAGCAGTTTAAGGGTCGAAGCTTTCTTT.

This clonotype came up many times. This chain joins TRBV2 and TRBJ2-5, with TRBD2 matching over 7 bases. Germline-derived CDR1 and CDR2 are SNHLY and FYNNEI. The trim removed 8 bases at V and 5 bases at J, leaving 8 bases unmatched. This CDR3 is built from 13 residues. This CDR3 reads CASLGGEDETQYF. DNA of the CDR3: TGTGCCAGCCTGGGGGGGGAGGACGAGACCCAGTACTTC.

This clonotype was recorded many times. This chain connects TRBV7-3 to TRBJ2-7; 13 bases are a match to TRBD2. J gave up 3 bases and V 5 bases, and 4 bases lay outside the gene matches. The CDR3 extends over 15 amino acids. The germline V gene has CDR1 SGHTA and CDR2 FQGTGA. CDR3 nucleotide sequence: TGTGCCAGCAGCCCCGGACTAGCGGGAGACTACGAGCAGTACTTC. Protein sequence: CASSPGLAGDYEQYF. Filled out from reference TRBV7-3 and TRBJ2-7, the complete variable domain reads GAGVSQTPSNKVTEKGKYVELRCDPISGHTALYWYRQSLGQGPEFLIYFQGTGAADDSGLPNDRFFAVRPEGSVSTLKIQRTERGDSAVYLCASSPGLAGDYEQYFGPGTRLTVT.

This clonotype was recorded at least ten times. This rearrangement joins TRBV6-1 to TRBJ1-1, with D unclear. Germline CDR1 reads MNHNS; CDR2 reads SASEGT. Deletions cut 3 bases from V and 1 base from J, with 9 bases between. The CDR3 runs to 14 residues. The DNA of the CDR3 is TGTGCCAGCAGTGAGATCCTACAGAACACTGAAGCTTTCTTT. The encoded protein is CASSEILQNTEAFF.

Remarks on this clonotype: A read error is possible here, since a much larger clone lies one base away. The chain has TRBV7-8 and TRBJ2-7; D possibly corresponds to TRBD2 (5 bases). The CDR3 contains 14 residues. CDR1 and CDR2 (germline): SGHVS, FQNEAQ. V was shortened by 8 bases and J by 6 bases, with 20 bases between the two germline ends. The CDR3 sequence: CASVVIARNFEQYF. In DNA, the CDR3 is TGTGCCAGCGTGGTCATAGCGAGAAACTTCGAGCAGTACTTC.

This chain uses TRBV7-2 with TRBJ2-7; tentatively, D is TRBD2 (5 bases). CDR1 and CDR2 (germline): SGHTA, FQGNSA. The CDR3 runs to 14 residues. The V gene lost 0 bases and the J gene lost 3 bases, with 9 bases spanning the gap. The CDR3 here is CASSLAGVVYEQYF. CDR3 in DNA: TGTGCCAGCAGCTTAGCGGGAGTCGTCTACGAGCAGTACTTC.

This clonotype was picked up many times. V gene TRBV3-1 combines with J gene TRBJ1-1; unclear D gene. In germline, CDR1 is LGHDT, CDR2 YNNKEL (reference sequence). V dropped 1 base and J dropped 0 bases, with 6 bases sitting between them. The CDR3 runs 14 residues. Here the CDR3 DNA reads TGTGCCAGCAGCCAAGCCACACTGAACACTGAAGCTTTCTTT. It encodes CASSQATLNTEAFF.

This clonotype was seen at least ten times. CDR3 in amino acids: CASTQGQGETQYF. CDR3 bases: TGTGCCAGCACACAGGGTCAGGGGGAGACCCAGTACTTC. This chain joins TRBV6-2 or TRBV6-3 and TRBJ2-5; weak D call: TRBD1 (6 bases). V lost 7 bases and J 5 bases, leaving 14 bases between the germline ends. Germline V gene lookup returns CDR1 MNHEY and CDR2 SVGEGT. CDR3 length equals 13 residues.

This clonotype was found many times. The CDR3 DNA follows: TGTGCCTGGAGTGCACACAGGGGTTCTGCCCTCTATGGCTACACCTTC. This codes for CAWSAHRGSALYGYTF. This chain links TRBV30 with TRBJ1-2; 7 bases line up with TRBD1. V shed 1 base and J 4 bases; nucleotides not matched to a gene: 12. Per the germline V gene, CDR1 is GTSNPN and CDR2 is SVGIG (reference sequence). This CDR3 spans 16 amino acids.

This clonotype was found a few times. The rearrangement uses TRBV6-2 or TRBV6-3 and TRBJ2-7; 12 nucleotides match TRBD2. The germline CDR1 and CDR2 sequences are MNHEY and SVGEGT. V gave up 0 bases and J gave up 3 bases; unmatched junction bases: 3. The CDR3 consists of 16 residues. Here the CDR3 DNA reads TGTGCCAGCAGTTACTCCCCGACTAGCGGGAGCTACGAGCAGTACTTC. Protein: CASSYSPTSGSYEQYF.

J is TRBJ2-7 and V is TRBV29-1, with 10 bases identical to TRBD1. The germline V gene encodes CDR1 SQVTM and CDR2 ANQGSEA. With V trimmed by 4 bases and J by 7 bases, 7 bases remained unmatched. This CDR3 has 13 amino acids. In DNA form, the CDR3 reads TGCAGCGTTGTACGAGGACAGGGGGAAGAGCAGTACTTC. Translation gives CSVVRGQGEEQYF.

This clonotype was seen repeatedly, ten times or more. The chain uses TRBV12-5 and TRBJ1-6; unclear D gene. V was cut by 0 bases and J by 9 bases, with 12 bases left in between. Germline V lookup: CDR1 LGHNT, CDR2 FRNRAP. The CDR3 loop spans 15 amino acids. The DNA of the CDR3 is TGTGCTAGTGGTTTGGTAAGACCCGGATCTTCACCCCTCCACTTT. Protein product: CASGLVRPGSSPLHF. Complete variable domain (other parts from reference TRBV12-5 and TRBJ1-6): DARVTQTPRHKVTEMGQEVTMRCQPILGHNTVFWYRQTMMQGLELLAYFRNRAPLDDSGMPKDRFSAEMPDATLATLKIQPSEPRDSAVYFCASGLVRPGSSPLHFGNGTRLTVT.

This clonotype appeared a few times. J is TRBJ1-5 and V is TRBV20-1, with D possibly TRBD1 on 6 matching bases. Germline values: CDR1 DFQATT, CDR2 SNEGSKA (reference sequence). The CDR3 has 18 amino acids. V lost 5 bases and J 4 bases, leaving 27 bases between the germline ends. CDR3 sequence: CSAPGDEVLRGGNQPQHF. For the CDR3, the DNA is TGCAGTGCTCCAGGGGATGAAGTTTTGCGGGGGGGAAATCAGCCCCAGCATTTT.

This clonotype was seen ten or more times. The rearrangement links TRBV7-3 to TRBJ1-1; 11 nucleotides line up with TRBD1. The CDR3 spans 16 residues. V was pared by 0 bases and J by 5 bases, with 5 bases of the junction left unmatched. Germline V gives CDR1 SGHTA, CDR2 FQGTGA. The CDR3 nucleotides are TGTGCCAGCAGCTTAACCGGACAGGGGGCGAGGACTGAAGCTTTCTTT. Its translation is CASSLTGQGARTEAFF.

This clonotype was found many times. The gene calls are TRBV15 and TRBJ2-7, with D uncertain. Deletions cut 0 bases from V and 3 bases from J, with 6 bases between. This CDR3 has 13 residues. Germline V gene sequence: CDR1 LNHNV, CDR2 YYDKDF (reference sequence). This chain's CDR3 is CATSRDVLYEQYF. As DNA, the CDR3 is TGTGCCACCAGCAGAGATGTCCTCTACGAGCAGTACTTC.

This chain joins TRBV12-3 or TRBV12-4 and TRBJ2-7; D is unclear. CDR3 length equals 16 residues. Trimming shortened V by 4 bases and J by 0 bases, and 16 bases separated the two germline ends. In DNA form, the CDR3 reads TGTGCCAGCAGTTCCCTGAGAGCCCCGAGCTCCTACGAGCAGTACTTC. Its protein is CASSSLRAPSSYEQYF.

This rearrangement joins TRBV7-9 to TRBJ2-5, with D perhaps TRBD2 (5 bases). Trimming took 7 bases from V and 5 from J, leaving 23 bases between them. This CDR3 has 16 residues. The V gene's germline CDR1 is SEHNR and CDR2 FQNEAQ (reference sequence). The CDR3 DNA follows: TGTGCCAGCACCCCTTCGTGGGGTGAATGGAGGGAGACCCAGTACTTC. The encoded protein is CASTPSWGEWRETQYF.

In its sample, this clonotype was seen many times. The V and J genes are TRBV12-3 or TRBV12-4 and TRBJ1-2, with 9 bases lining up with TRBD1. The J segment lost 7 bases and the V segment lost 2 bases, leaving 8 bases of the junction unmatched. There are 15 residues in the CDR3. As DNA, the CDR3 is TGTGCCAGCAGTTTACCCCCGACAGGGGGTAGTGGCTACACCTTC. Encoded protein: CASSLPPTGGSGYTF.